These T cell receptor beta chains were read from a single sample in a study of T-cell memory formation after mild COVID-19. TCRdb redid the calling of the 5' RACE reads with MiXCR, one entry per CDR3 protein. The sample consists of around 530,000 distinct CDR3 sequences, 20% to 25% of them appearing once. Sequenced material: PBMCs or a T cell subset sorted from them (not recorded which). The source of these receptors is an adult woman who had mild COVID-19 (a few samples of this study predate the infection). Cell type and time point are not known. The CDR3 runs from the conserved cysteine through the conserved F or W. Each record gives: J gene, D gene, clone size, V gene, CDR3 protein, CDR3 DNA. The D gene is left open where the match is weak. For some rows the clone size is stated as once, few or many, or as a class when expanded; others skip it.

J gene: TRBJ2-7; D gene: -; clone size: few; V gene: TRBV20-1; CDR3 protein: CSARLDRGFSLLDEQYF; CDR3 DNA: TGCAGTGCTAGATTGGACAGAGGTTTCTCCCTTCTGGACGAGCAGTACTTC
J gene: TRBJ2-1; D gene: TRBD2; clone size: many; V gene: TRBV30; CDR3 protein: CAWRLKTSGRYYNEQFF; CDR3 DNA: TGTGCCTGGAGACTTAAAACTAGCGGGAGGTACTACAATGAGCAGTTCTTC
J gene: TRBJ1-2; D gene: TRBD1; clone size: -; V gene: TRBV12-3/TRBV12-4; CDR3 protein: CASRLQGHPRGYTF; CDR3 DNA: TGTGCCAGCAGACTACAGGGGCACCCTCGTGGCTACACCTTC
J gene: TRBJ2-7; D gene: -; clone size: -; V gene: TRBV7-9; CDR3 protein: CASGSVGRPGSYEQYF; CDR3 DNA: TGTGCCAGCGGCTCAGTTGGCCGCCCAGGCTCCTACGAGCAGTACTTC
J gene: TRBJ2-7; D gene: -; clone size: -; V gene: TRBV6-2/TRBV6-3; CDR3 protein: CASGNDGLGEQYF; CDR3 DNA: TGTGCCAGCGGAAACGACGGACTGGGCGAGCAGTACTTC
J gene: TRBJ2-7; D gene: -; clone size: -; V gene: TRBV12-3/TRBV12-4; CDR3 protein: CASSFAGHLGTYEQYF; CDR3 DNA: TGTGCCAGCAGTTTCGCGGGACATCTTGGTACCTACGAGCAGTACTTC
J gene: TRBJ2-7; D gene: -; clone size: once; V gene: TRBV7-2; CDR3 protein: CASSREMLTYKQYF; CDR3 DNA: TGTGCCAGCAGCCGGGAAATGCTTACCTACAAGCAGTACTTC
J gene: TRBJ2-5; D gene: TRBD2; clone size: -; V gene: TRBV7-2; CDR3 protein: CASRQAGLGTQYF; CDR3 DNA: TGTGCCAGCAGGCAAGCGGGGCTAGGGACCCAGTACTTC
J gene: TRBJ2-5; D gene: -; clone size: -; V gene: TRBV5-1; CDR3 protein: CASRLMPETYQETQYF; CDR3 DNA: TGCGCCAGCAGATTGATGCCAGAGACGTACCAAGAGACCCAGTACTTC
J gene: TRBJ1-4; D gene: -; clone size: -; V gene: TRBV6-5; CDR3 protein: CASALGKGKLFF; CDR3 DNA: TGTGCCAGCGCTCTAGGGAAAGGAAAACTGTTTTTT
J gene: TRBJ2-5; D gene: -; clone size: few; V gene: TRBV7-8; CDR3 protein: CASSGGGDETQYF; CDR3 DNA: TGTGCCAGCAGCGGAGGGGGAGACGAGACCCAGTACTTC
J gene: TRBJ2-2; D gene: -; clone size: -; V gene: TRBV9; CDR3 protein: CASRSTGELFF; CDR3 DNA: TGTGCCAGCAGATCCACCGGGGAGCTGTTTTTT
J gene: TRBJ2-5; D gene: TRBD1; clone size: -; V gene: TRBV7-8; CDR3 protein: CASSMPGGLETQYF; CDR3 DNA: TGTGCCAGCAGCATGCCAGGGGGCTTGGAGACCCAGTACTTC
J gene: TRBJ2-5; D gene: -; clone size: few; V gene: TRBV7-9; CDR3 protein: CASTLPPAGLQETQYF; CDR3 DNA: TGTGCCAGCACACTCCCCCCCGCGGGCCTTCAAGAGACCCAGTACTTC
J gene: TRBJ2-7; D gene: -; clone size: -; V gene: TRBV20-1; CDR3 protein: CSARDPLNRGPSEQYF; CDR3 DNA: TGCAGTGCTAGAGATCCCCTTAATAGGGGCCCCAGCGAGCAGTACTTC
J gene: TRBJ2-5; D gene: TRBD1; clone size: -; V gene: TRBV5-1; CDR3 protein: CASSLAQGAFSPQETQYF; CDR3 DNA: TGCGCCAGCAGCTTGGCCCAGGGGGCGTTTTCTCCCCAAGAGACCCAGTACTTC
J gene: TRBJ1-1; D gene: -; clone size: -; V gene: TRBV10-3; CDR3 protein: CAISESAGLNTEAFF; CDR3 DNA: TGTGCCATCAGTGAGTCGGCAGGACTTAACACTGAAGCTTTCTTT
J gene: TRBJ2-3; D gene: -; clone size: many; V gene: TRBV5-1; CDR3 protein: CASSLTGPRIDTQYF; CDR3 DNA: TGCGCCAGCAGCTTGACCGGTCCCCGGATAGATACGCAGTATTTT
J gene: TRBJ2-1; D gene: TRBD2; clone size: -; V gene: TRBV15; CDR3 protein: CATSRDTSGRVTSSYNEQFF; CDR3 DNA: TGTGCCACCAGCAGAGACACTAGCGGGAGGGTGACAAGCTCCTACAATGAGCAGTTCTTC
J gene: TRBJ1-3; D gene: TRBD1; clone size: -; V gene: TRBV7-2; CDR3 protein: CASSPGQGDTIYF; CDR3 DNA: TGTGCCAGCAGCCCCGGACAGGGAGACACCATATATTTT
J gene: TRBJ2-7; D gene: TRBD1; clone size: few; V gene: TRBV11-2; CDR3 protein: CASSLGYRGIYEQYF; CDR3 DNA: TGTGCCAGCAGCTTAGGATACAGGGGGATCTACGAGCAGTACTTC
J gene: TRBJ2-5; D gene: -; clone size: -; V gene: TRBV7-2; CDR3 protein: CASSLGWRSQYF; CDR3 DNA: TGTGCCAGCAGCTTAGGGTGGCGGTCCCAGTACTTC
J gene: TRBJ1-1; D gene: -; clone size: -; V gene: TRBV6-5; CDR3 protein: CASTRQSQNTEAFF; CDR3 DNA: TGTGCCAGTACCCGACAGAGCCAGAACACTGAAGCTTTCTTT
J gene: TRBJ2-2; D gene: TRBD2; clone size: -; V gene: TRBV5-1; CDR3 protein: CASSPWTSATGELFF; CDR3 DNA: TGCGCCAGCAGCCCCTGGACTAGCGCTACCGGGGAGCTGTTTTTT
J gene: TRBJ2-5; D gene: TRBD2; clone size: -; V gene: TRBV7-9; CDR3 protein: CASSPLRVLRGEETQYF; CDR3 DNA: TGTGCCAGCAGCCCCCTCCGGGTCCTTCGGGGGGAAGAGACCCAGTACTTC
J gene: TRBJ2-3; D gene: TRBD1; clone size: -; V gene: TRBV10-3; CDR3 protein: CAISPGTATDTQYF; CDR3 DNA: TGTGCCATCAGTCCCGGGACAGCAACAGATACGCAGTATTTT
J gene: TRBJ2-7; D gene: TRBD1; clone size: -; V gene: TRBV27; CDR3 protein: CASSWTGGLEQYF; CDR3 DNA: TGTGCCAGCAGCTGGACAGGGGGCCTCGAGCAGTACTTC
J gene: TRBJ2-5; D gene: -; clone size: few; V gene: TRBV5-1; CDR3 protein: CASADGTQETQYF; CDR3 DNA: TGCGCCAGTGCTGACGGGACACAAGAGACCCAGTACTTC
J gene: TRBJ2-1; D gene: TRBD1; clone size: -; V gene: TRBV7-9; CDR3 protein: CASSPGEGQGLGNEQFF; CDR3 DNA: TGTGCCAGCAGCCCCGGGGAGGGACAGGGACTTGGGAATGAGCAGTTCTTC
J gene: TRBJ2-4; D gene: TRBD1; clone size: once; V gene: TRBV7-3; CDR3 protein: CASSEQGGKNIQYF; CDR3 DNA: TGTGCCAGCAGCGAACAGGGGGGCAAAAACATTCAGTACTTC
J gene: TRBJ2-7; D gene: -; clone size: few; V gene: TRBV12-3/TRBV12-4; CDR3 protein: CASSLGRTTPSYEQYF; CDR3 DNA: TGTGCCAGCAGTTTAGGTAGGACGACGCCTTCCTACGAGCAGTACTTC
J gene: TRBJ2-7; D gene: -; clone size: -; V gene: TRBV24-1; CDR3 protein: CATSGRGTYEQYF; CDR3 DNA: TGTGCCACCAGTGGTAGGGGGACCTACGAGCAGTACTTC
J gene: TRBJ2-7; D gene: TRBD2; clone size: -; V gene: TRBV19; CDR3 protein: CASSASGGRAYEQYF; CDR3 DNA: TGTGCCAGTAGCGCCAGTGGCGGGAGGGCCTACGAGCAGTACTTC
J gene: TRBJ2-3; D gene: -; clone size: few; V gene: TRBV7-9; CDR3 protein: CASSLPFDSTDTQYF; CDR3 DNA: TGTGCCAGCAGCTTACCCTTCGACAGCACAGATACGCAGTATTTT
J gene: TRBJ1-2; D gene: TRBD1; clone size: -; V gene: TRBV5-1; CDR3 protein: CASSLWDSGANYGYTF; CDR3 DNA: TGCGCCAGCAGCTTGTGGGACAGTGGGGCTAACTATGGCTACACCTTC
J gene: TRBJ2-7; D gene: -; clone size: -; V gene: TRBV9; CDR3 protein: CASSVGGDAYEQYF; CDR3 DNA: TGTGCCAGCAGCGTAGGGGGCGACGCCTACGAGCAGTACTTC
J gene: TRBJ1-2; D gene: TRBD1; clone size: -; V gene: TRBV24-1; CDR3 protein: CATSASTQGAHYGYTF; CDR3 DNA: TGTGCCACCAGTGCTTCCACGCAGGGGGCCCACTATGGCTACACCTTC
J gene: TRBJ1-1; D gene: TRBD1; clone size: few; V gene: TRBV5-6; CDR3 protein: CASSLTGENEAFF; CDR3 DNA: TGTGCCAGCAGCCTGACAGGGGAAAATGAAGCTTTCTTT
J gene: TRBJ2-1; D gene: TRBD2; clone size: few; V gene: TRBV5-1; CDR3 protein: CASSGTGGAYNEQFF; CDR3 DNA: TGCGCCAGCAGCGGTACCGGGGGGGCCTACAATGAGCAGTTCTTC
J gene: TRBJ1-2; D gene: -; clone size: few; V gene: TRBV7-6; CDR3 protein: CASSPPGLNYGYTF; CDR3 DNA: TGTGCCAGCAGCCCCCCCGGGCTTAACTATGGCTACACCTTC
J gene: TRBJ1-1; D gene: -; clone size: -; V gene: TRBV30; CDR3 protein: CACEKNTEAFF; CDR3 DNA: TGTGCCTGTGAGAAGAACACTGAAGCTTTCTTT
J gene: TRBJ2-1; D gene: -; clone size: -; V gene: TRBV11-3; CDR3 protein: CASSVDGGYNEQFF; CDR3 DNA: TGTGCCAGCAGCGTAGATGGGGGGTACAATGAGCAGTTCTTC
J gene: TRBJ2-1; D gene: TRBD1; clone size: -; V gene: TRBV12-3/TRBV12-4; CDR3 protein: CASSYGTGVYNEQFF; CDR3 DNA: TGTGCCAGCAGTTACGGGACAGGGGTATACAATGAGCAGTTCTTC
J gene: TRBJ2-7; D gene: -; clone size: -; V gene: TRBV5-1; CDR3 protein: CASSLLGGPWEQYF; CDR3 DNA: TGCGCCAGCAGCTTGTTGGGGGGGCCTTGGGAGCAGTACTTC
J gene: TRBJ2-1; D gene: TRBD1; clone size: -; V gene: TRBV7-2; CDR3 protein: CASSLGDSTYNEQFF; CDR3 DNA: TGTGCCAGCAGCTTAGGGGACAGCACTTACAATGAGCAGTTCTTC
J gene: TRBJ2-4; D gene: -; clone size: few; V gene: TRBV6-1; CDR3 protein: CASRMDTTNIQYF; CDR3 DNA: TGTGCCAGCAGGATGGACACCACAAACATTCAGTACTTC
J gene: TRBJ2-3; D gene: -; clone size: -; V gene: TRBV5-1; CDR3 protein: CASSWAYQRSTDTQYF; CDR3 DNA: TGCGCCAGCAGCTGGGCATATCAGCGGAGCACAGATACGCAGTATTTT
J gene: TRBJ2-1; D gene: -; clone size: few; V gene: TRBV5-1; CDR3 protein: CASSSTPGPNSYNEQFF; CDR3 DNA: TGCGCCAGCAGCTCGACCCCGGGACCGAACTCCTACAATGAGCAGTTCTTC
J gene: TRBJ2-4; D gene: TRBD2; clone size: -; V gene: TRBV3-1; CDR3 protein: CASSSLAGKTDGAKNIQYF; CDR3 DNA: TGTGCCAGCAGCTCCCTAGCGGGAAAGACTGATGGGGCCAAAAACATTCAGTACTTC
J gene: TRBJ1-1; D gene: -; clone size: -; V gene: TRBV12-3/TRBV12-4; CDR3 protein: CASTKTADTEAFF; CDR3 DNA: TGTGCCAGCACCAAGACAGCGGACACTGAAGCTTTCTTT
J gene: TRBJ2-5; D gene: -; clone size: few; V gene: TRBV6-2/TRBV6-3; CDR3 protein: CATTDFGSSVETQYF; CDR3 DNA: TGTGCCACCACGGACTTTGGTAGTAGCGTAGAGACCCAGTACTTC
J gene: TRBJ1-1; D gene: TRBD1; clone size: -; V gene: TRBV15; CDR3 protein: CATRVQGALTEAFF; CDR3 DNA: TGTGCCACCAGGGTTCAGGGGGCTCTCACTGAAGCTTTCTTT
J gene: TRBJ2-3; D gene: -; clone size: few; V gene: TRBV19; CDR3 protein: CASRRGADTQYF; CDR3 DNA: TGTGCCAGTAGAAGGGGGGCAGATACGCAGTATTTT
J gene: TRBJ2-1; D gene: TRBD2; clone size: -; V gene: TRBV20-1; CDR3 protein: CSAREGLAGPYNEQFF; CDR3 DNA: TGCAGTGCTAGAGAGGGACTAGCGGGTCCTTACAATGAGCAGTTCTTC
J gene: TRBJ1-1; D gene: TRBD1; clone size: -; V gene: TRBV6-2/TRBV6-3; CDR3 protein: CASSAGGTVAFF; CDR3 DNA: TGTGCCAGCAGTGCTGGCGGGACAGTAGCTTTCTTT